This TCR beta chain came from a study of blood T cell repertoires in COVID-19. About the study: Whether acute or convalescent, the COVID-19 samples came from the United States, Italy and Spain.

This clone was counted a few times. Followed over time, Seattle patients had been enrolled while infection was active. Per the authors' pipeline: Cell counts per sample came from amplifying reference gene primers. TCRdb keeps only in-frame clones here, not all; method: immunoSEQ multiplex PCR. For V, J and clone size, that table is used; D and trimming come from the DNA. Of almost 300,000 clones listed, nearly 90% were seen once; the top ten hold around 10%. The CDR3 runs 15 residues. From germline, CDR1 is LGHNT and CDR2 FRNRAP. J gave up 3 bases and V 4 bases, and 5 bases lay outside the gene matches.

This sequence originates from a woman aged 25 to 39 with COVID-19, enrolled during active disease. The chain has TRBV12-5 and TRBJ2-2; TRBD1 aligns across 7 bases. Material: peripheral blood. CDR3 coding DNA: TGTGCTAGTGGTTGGGTACAGGGGCACACCGGGGAGCTGTTTTTT. Translated: CASGWVQGHTGELFF.